The source of this T cell receptor (beta chain) is a study of blood T cell repertoires in COVID-19. Authors' processing steps: Reference gene primer amplification yielded estimated nucleated cell counts. Profiled with immunoSEQ multiplex PCR; TCRdb holds only in-frame clones, not every one. That table is the source of V, J and clone size, and D and trimming were worked out from the DNA. The profile shows under 300,000 clones, approximately 78% of them singletons. Germline loops: CDR1 LNHDA, CDR2 SQIVND (reference sequence). The CDR3 runs 15 residues. With V trimmed by 4 bases and J by 8 bases, 8 bases remained unmatched.

The clonotype comes from a woman aged 55-69 years with active or convalescent COVID-19. V usage is TRBV19 and J usage is TRBJ1-4, with 9 bases that match TRBD1. Sequencing was done on a sample of peripheral blood. CDR3 residues: CASSTPQGAQEKLFF. The CDR3 coding sequence is TGTGCCAGTAGTACCCCACAGGGGGCACAGGAAAAACTGTTTTTT. Full variable domain (remainder filled in from reference TRBV19 and TRBJ1-4): DGGITQSPKYLFRKEGQNVTLSCEQNLNHDAMYWYRQDPGQGLRLIYYSQIVNDFQKGDIAEGYSVSREKKESFPLTVTSAQKNPTAFYLCASSTPQGAQEKLFFGSGTQLSVL.